This T cell receptor beta chain was sequenced in a study of shared clonotypes between healthy human individuals. Study results and limitations: Larger richness was generally estimated for naive than memory subsets.

Memory CD4+ cells were the fraction left after CD45RA+ naive selection. About this clone itself: The antigen is unknown.

The CDR3 spans 16 residues. The germline V gene encodes CDR1 MGHRA and CDR2 YSYEKL. The V segment lost 1 base and the J segment 8 bases; nucleotides outside the gene matches: 8. Clones were read by immunoSEQ multiplex PCR, and TCRdb kept only the in-frame ones, dropping some. The top ten hold about 0.52% of the sample, which has roughly 1 million clones, 78% seen once. The chain is built from TRBV4-1 and TRBJ2-1, with 10 positions matching TRBD2. This receptor was obtained from a man between 18 and 29 years old in good health. Some clones in this sample may be carry-over from other donors' samples. The sample comprised memory CD4+ T cells from PBMCs. Subset denoted: CD45RA-negative fraction. DNA for the CDR3: TGCGCCAGCAGCCAAGTTCAGGCTAGCGGGAGCTATGAGCAGTTCTTC. Its translation is CASSQVQASGSYEQFF.